This paragraph covers one TCR beta chain sequence. Its specificity is not known. The data originate from a study of cytomegalovirus exposure and HLA in healthy donors. Study details: Unique TCR beta sequences numbering about 100 million came from approximately 180 million T cells in an earlier analysis.

The PCR ran on 60 Vbeta and 13 Jbeta primers. The repertoire was sequenced with immunoSEQ multiplex PCR; TCRdb's copy has only in-frame clones and lacks some. Among 95,000 to 150,000 clones listed, over 50% were seen once. V shed 3 bases, J shed 0 bases, and the junction held 10 bases outside the gene matches. The CDR3 runs 17 residues. CDR1 and CDR2 (germline): GTSNPN, SVGIG (reference sequence). Findings of the study overall: The authors later found most CMV-associated TCR beta chains appeared HLA-restricted.

The TCR sequence derives from a woman between 40 and 50 years old in good health and CMV-seropositive. Material for sequencing was PBMCs. V gene TRBV30 combines with J gene TRBJ1-2; TRBD1 agrees at 10 bases. CDR3: CAWRKSTGGPSNYGYTF. The DNA for the CDR3 is TGTGCCTGGAGAAAATCGACAGGGGGCCCTTCTAACTATGGCTACACCTTC.